This T cell receptor beta chain derives from a study of T cell repertoires in cytomegalovirus infection. About the research overall: The authors used CMV epitopes that were HLA-C-restricted (recently identified) and HLA-B-restricted (well studied). Public TCR beta signatures provided an indication of both CMV infection and a matching HLA type. General study findings and limits: Cumulative frequency (of public TCR beta family members) identified carriers of CMV plus the relevant HLA. Dominating the ex vivo response were HLA-C-restricted CMV-specific TCR beta clonotypes.

Via MiXCR, TCRdb re-called the reads, giving one row per CDR3 protein. The table lists 380,000 or so distinct CDR3 sequences, approximately 35% of them singletons. A note on this clonotype: Its target is unknown.

This CDR3 is 19 amino acids long. Trimming removed 1 base at V and 2 bases at J, with 23 bases between. CDR1 is KGHDR, CDR2 SFDVKD, per germline. The genes are TRBV24-1 and TRBJ2-7; D might be TRBD1 (6 bases). The source material was cultured PBMCs, sampled from culture after CMV antigen stimulation. This sequence was found in a human donor in good health (CMV status not recorded). Some clones in this sample may be carry-over from other donors' samples. Here the CDR3 DNA reads TGTGCCACCAGTGATTTCTCCGGCGTTCGGACAGAGCTTACCTACGAGCAGTACGTC. Translated: CATSDFSGVRTELTYEQYV.